This T cell receptor (beta chain) was sequenced during a study of cytomegalovirus exposure and HLA in healthy donors. Study-level findings and limits: It was assumed in the presence/absence analyses that sequencing depth was roughly uniform across donors.

This CDR3 contains 13 residues. The germline gives CDR1 SGHRS, CDR2 YFSETQ. The V gene end was trimmed by 4 bases and the J gene end by 6 bases; junction bases not matched to a gene: 4. Turning to this clone: What it binds is unknown.

The study ran its PCR with 60 Vbeta and 13 Jbeta primers. The protocol was immunoSEQ multiplex PCR, while the TCRdb copy is restricted to in-frame clones and leaves out a portion. The table records some 99,000 clones, about 80% of them present only once. The sequence came from a woman between 45 and 65 years old in good health and CMV-seropositive. J is TRBJ1-2 and V is TRBV5-1, with 9 bases matching TRBD1. Sequenced input: PBMCs. In DNA, the CDR3 is TGCGCCAGCAGCCCACAGGGGGCTGATGGCTACACCTTC. Translation: CASSPQGADGYTF.